This is a list of T cell receptor delta chains from one sample in a study of gamma-delta T cells after stem cell transplantation. TCRdb used CATT to re-call clones from the RT-PCR reads. The sample has approximately 2,500 delta-chain clones; approximately 1.4% are singletons. Sequenced material: gamma-delta T cells. These receptors came from a human donor. It is not recorded whose cells these are; they may come from a transplant donor. CDR3s include the opening cysteine and the closing phenylalanine or tryptophan. The D gene is left open where the match is weak. Expanded clones are given a class, and other clones once, few, many or no size at all.

J gene,D gene,clone size,V gene,CDR3 DNA,CDR3 protein
TRDJ1,NA,medium-sized,TRDV2,TGTGCCTGTGACTCTGTCACCTTTCCTCGAGGCGATAAACTCATCTTT,CACDSVTFPRGDKLIF
TRDJ1,TRDD3,few,TRDV2,TGTGCCTGTGATCCACTGGGGGATACATCTTACACCGATAAACTCATCTTT,CACDPLGDTSYTDKLIF
TRDJ1,NA,NA,TRDV2,TGTGCCTGTGACACGCTTAGTGGAGACACCGATAAACTCATCTTT,CACDTLSGDTDKLIF
TRDJ1,TRDD3,large,TRDV2,TGTGCCTGTGACACCGTTAATACTGGGGGACTACGCACCGATAAACTCATCTTT,CACDTVNTGGLRTDKLIF
TRDJ1,TRDD3,medium-sized,TRDV2,TGTGCCTGTGATGCTATACTGGGGGATACATCTTACACCGATAAACTCATCTTT,CACDAILGDTSYTDKLIF
TRDJ1,NA,medium-sized,TRDV2,TGTGCCTGTGACGCTTTGGCACGCCGGAGTAAACTCATCTTT,CACDALARRSKLIF
TRDJ1,TRDD3,medium-sized,TRDV2,TGTGCCTGTGACATCGTGGGGGAGTTGGTTTCCGATAAACTCATCTTT,CACDIVGELVSDKLIF
TRDJ1,NA,NA,TRDV3,TGTGCCTTTTCCCAACGGGGGGACCTCGCCGATAAACTCATCTTT,CAFSQRGDLADKLIF
TRDJ1,TRDD3,large,TRAV29/DV5,TGTGCAGCAAGCGTGGCTTCCTATCCCCTGGGGGATGGCGGTTTCTTTAACACCGATAAACTCATCTTT,CAASVASYPLGDGGFFNTDKLIF
TRDJ1,TRDD3,medium-sized,TRDV2,TGTGCCTGTGACACCGTTGGGGTCCCGTTATTGGGGGATACTCCAGAAGGCGATAAACTCATCTTT,CACDTVGVPLLGDTPEGDKLIF
TRDJ1,NA,NA,TRDV2,TGTGCCTGTGACCCCCTAAAGGGCGCCGATAAACTCATCTTT,CACDPLKGADKLIF
TRDJ1,TRDD3,medium-sized,TRDV2,TGTGCCTGTGACATTCTGGCTGGGGGACCTTACACCGATAAACTCATCTTT,CACDILAGGPYTDKLIF
TRDJ1,NA,medium-sized,TRDV3,TGTGCTCTGGGGGCTTCCTATCCTAGCTGGCCCCTGGATGACGATAAACTCATCTTT,CALGASYPSWPLDDDKLIF
TRDJ1,TRDD3,medium-sized,TRDV1,TGTGCTCTTGGGGATCATATTCCCGAAGTTCCCACCCGGTACTGGGGGATCGCGTACACCGATAAACTCATCTTT,CALGDHIPEVPTRYWGIAYTDKLIF
TRDJ1,TRDD3,few,TRDV2,TGTGCCTGTGATCCCGTACTGGGGGAAGGAACCGATAAACTCATCTTT,CACDPVLGEGTDKLIF
TRDJ3,TRDD3,medium-sized,TRDV2,TGTGCCTGTGACACCGTTTTGGGGGATACGCCTAGCTCCTGGGACACCCGACAGATGTTTTTC,CACDTVLGDTPSSWDTRQMFF
TRDJ1,NA,few,TRDV1,TGTGCTCTTGGGGACTTGAGCCTTCCTCGCGTACTGGGGGGCCCGGATAAACTCATCTTT,CALGDLSLPRVLGGPDKLIF
TRDJ1,NA,few,TRDV2,TGTGCCTGTGACAATTTGGATCGTAACACCGATAAACTCATCTTT,CACDNLDRNTDKLIF
TRDJ3,NA,NA,TRDV2,TGTGCCTGTGACACCGTGCTGGTTAGCTCCTGGGACACCCGACAGATGTTTTTC,CACDTVLVSSWDTRQMFF
TRDJ3,NA,medium-sized,TRDV2,TGCGCCTGTGACCGGACCCCTCTTTCTGGGGCACTGATGGACACCCGACAGATGTTTTTC,CACDRTPLSGALMDTRQMFF
TRDJ1,NA,medium-sized,TRDV2,TGTGCCTGTGACACCGTCGAGGGATATAAAGGCACCGATAAACTCATCTTT,CACDTVEGYKGTDKLIF
TRDJ3,TRDD3,few,TRDV1,TGTGCTCTTGGGGAACTAACCCCATCATACTGGGGGATACGCCCGAGCTCCTGGGACACCCGACAGATGTTTTTC,CALGELTPSYWGIRPSSWDTRQMFF
TRDJ1,TRDD3,medium-sized,TRDV2,TGTGCCTGTGACACTCTGGGGGATACGGACGATAAACTCATCTTT,CACDTLGDTDDKLIF
TRDJ1,NA,medium-sized,TRDV2,TGTGCCTGTGACACAATTGGGGGGCATCACACCGATAAACTCATCTTT,CACDTIGGHHTDKLIF
TRDJ1,TRDD3,medium-sized,TRDV2,TGTGCCTGTGACACACTGGGGGATACTAGGACCGATAAACTCATCTTT,CACDTLGDTRTDKLIF
TRDJ1,NA,medium-sized,TRDV2,TGTGCCTGTGACACCGTCTCTATCACCGATAAACTCATCTTT,CACDTVSITDKLIF
TRDJ1,NA,few,TRDV1,TGTGCTCTTGGGGAATTTTTCACCTTCCTACTGGGGGGCATAAAATACACCGATAAACTCATCTTT,CALGEFFTFLLGGIKYTDKLIF
TRDJ1,NA,large,TRDV1,TGTGCTCTTGGGCCATCCTTCCTTCTCTGGGGGGCCTCGACCGATAAACTCATCTTT,CALGPSFLLWGASTDKLIF
TRDJ1,TRDD3,NA,TRDV2,TGTGCCTGTGACATACTGGGGGATACCCCGAATAAACTCATCTTT,CACDILGDTPNKLIF
TRDJ3,TRDD3,NA,TRDV2,TGTGCCTGTGACACCCTCTGGGGGATCTGGGACACCCGACAGATGTTTTTC,CACDTLWGIWDTRQMFF
TRDJ1,TRDD3,medium-sized,TRDV2,TGTGCCTGTGACGCCATAGGGGATATTGCGACCGATAAACTCATCTTT,CACDAIGDIATDKLIF
TRDJ3,NA,medium-sized,TRDV2,TGTGCCTGTGACACCGTGGATTCCGACTCCTGGGACACCCGACAGATGTTTTTC,CACDTVDSDSWDTRQMFF
TRDJ1,TRDD3,few,TRDV1,TGTGCTCTTGGGGAACTTCCCGGATGGGGGATACTTGGTCCCTACACTGATAAACTCATCTTT,CALGELPGWGILGPYTDKLIF
TRDJ1,NA,medium-sized,TRDV2,TGTGCCTGTGACGCCTATGGAACCGATAAACTCATCTTT,CACDAYGTDKLIF
TRDJ1,TRDD3,many,TRDV1,TGTGCTCTTGGGTGGAACGGATGGCCTTTTCCTACTCTGGGGGATACGGGGGACACCGATAAACTCATCTTT,CALGWNGWPFPTLGDTGDTDKLIF
TRDJ1,NA,NA,TRDV1,TGTGCTCTTGGGGAACTTGCCTTTCCCGGGGTCCTCTACACCGATAAACTCATCTTT,CALGELAFPGVLYTDKLIF
TRDJ1,NA,NA,TRDV1,TGTGCTCTTGGGGAACTAGGTCCGCTTCCTGCCTTGATAGGGCGATACGCAAGAACCGATAAACTCATCTTT,CALGELGPLPALIGRYARTDKLIF
TRDJ1,TRDD3,medium-sized,TRDV2,TGTGCCTGTGACCACGTACTGGGGGATACTAACGATAAACTCATCTTT,CACDHVLGDTNDKLIF
TRDJ1,NA,large,TRDV2,TGTGCCTGTGACACCGTGCCTAGTGGGGTTCCATTCACCGATAAACTCATCTTT,CACDTVPSGVPFTDKLIF
TRDJ1,TRDD3,few,TRDV2,TGTGCCTGTGACGCTCTGGGGGGGTACACCGATAAACTCATCTTT,CACDALGGYTDKLIF
TRDJ1,TRDD3,medium-sized,TRDV2,TGTGCCTGTGACGGGGTTGCGACTCGACTGGGGGATACCGATAAACTCATCTTT,CACDGVATRLGDTDKLIF
TRDJ1,TRDD3,large,TRDV2,TGTGCCTGTGACACCTTACTGGGGGAGAATAAGTACACCGATAAACTCATCTTT,CACDTLLGENKYTDKLIF
TRDJ1,NA,medium-sized,TRDV2,TGTGCCTGTGACCCTTTGGGGGGCCCGAGACCGTACACCGATAAACTCATCTTT,CACDPLGGPRPYTDKLIF
TRDJ3,TRDD3,medium-sized,TRDV2,TGTGCCCGTGACACCGCTGGGGGAAGCCGCTCCTGGGACACCCGACAGATGTTTTTC,CARDTAGGSRSWDTRQMFF
TRDJ1,TRDD3,NA,TRDV2,TGTGCCTGTGACACCGCTGGGGGACACTACACCGATAAACTCATCTTT,CACDTAGGHYTDKLIF
TRDJ1,NA,large,TRDV2,TGTGCCTGTGACACCGAAGACCACGATAAACTCATCTTT,CACDTEDHDKLIF
TRDJ1,TRDD3,medium-sized,TRDV2,TGTGCCTGTGACACAATTGGGGGACATCACACCGATAAACTCATCTTT,CACDTIGGHHTDKLIF
TRDJ1,NA,NA,TRDV1,TGTGCTCTTGGGGAACCTCCCGGTCCTACGTGGATGGGGGAGGCGTACACCGATAAACTCATCTTT,CALGEPPGPTWMGEAYTDKLIF
TRDJ3,TRDD3,medium-sized,TRDV2,TGTGCCTGTGACACCGTGGTGGGGGATAAGGCGCCTGGGGACACCCGACAGATGTTTTTC,CACDTVVGDKAPGDTRQMFF
TRDJ1,TRDD3,NA,TRDV1,TGTGCTCTTGGGGAATCTTCAGAGGAGGAAGCCTTCCCGATACTGGGGGACATGAAACTCATCTTT,CALGESSEEEAFPILGDMKLIF
TRDJ1,TRDD3,medium-sized,TRDV2,TGTGCCTGTGACAACCTCCTGGGGGATACTACGAAGACCGATAAACTCATCTTT,CACDNLLGDTTKTDKLIF
TRDJ3,TRDD3,many,TRDV2,TGTGCCTGTGACACCGTAGGGCTGGGGGACTCCCCACCCTGGGACACCCGACAGATGTTTTTC,CACDTVGLGDSPPWDTRQMFF